Listed below are T cell receptor beta chains from one sample, sequenced in a study of untreated major depressive disorder. Here immunoSEQ multiplex PCR was the method, and the copy in TCRdb shows in-frame clones only, minus some. The table records approximately 20,000 clones, around 87% of them present only once. Sequenced: CD4+ T cells from PBMCs. These receptors all come from a woman aged 25 to 39 in good health. Both conserved end residues are part of each CDR3. The D gene is left open where the match is weak. The size of a clone is reported for some rows only, either as once, few or many, or as a class for expanded clones.

v_call	j_call	d_call	clone_size	cdr3_length	cdr3_nt	cdr3_aa
TRBV7-2	TRBJ2-1	TRBD1	NA	13	TGTGCCAGCAGCTCGGACAGGGCTACTGAGCAGTTCTTC	CASSSDRATEQFF
TRBV30	TRBJ1-5	NA	NA	14	TGTGCCTGCCAGGACGGAGATAGCAATCAGCCCCAGCATTTT	CACQDGDSNQPQHF
TRBV6-6	TRBJ2-7	NA	NA	14	TGTGCCAGCAACGGTGCAGGTTCCACCTACGAGCAGTACTTC	CASNGAGSTYEQYF
TRBV27	TRBJ1-1	TRBD1	NA	15	TGTGCCAGCAGTCCGCGGGGACAGGGGGTCACTGAAGCTTTCTTT	CASSPRGQGVTEAFF
TRBV7-8	TRBJ2-7	NA	NA	14	TGTGCCAGCAGCCAGGGGCTAGCGGTTTACGAGCAGTACTTC	CASSQGLAVYEQYF
TRBV30	TRBJ2-3	TRBD1	NA	16	TGTGCCTGGAGCGCCGGGACAGGGTCGGAGCAGGATACGCAGTATTTT	CAWSAGTGSEQDTQYF
TRBV4-1	TRBJ1-6	TRBD1	NA	17	TGCGCCAGCAGCCAAGCCCCGGACAGGGGCTATAATTCACCCCTCCACTTT	CASSQAPDRGYNSPLHF
TRBV6-5	TRBJ1-5	NA	NA	14	TGTGCCAGCAGGCAAACAGGCGCCATGGAGCCCCAGCATTTT	CASRQTGAMEPQHF
TRBV28	TRBJ1-5	NA	NA	11	TGTGCCAGCAGTATAAGTCAGCCCCAGCATTTT	CASSISQPQHF
TRBV5-1	TRBJ1-1	NA	NA	14	TGCGCCAGCAGCTTTGTAGCTATGAACACTGAAGCTTTCTTT	CASSFVAMNTEAFF
TRBV2	TRBJ1-4	NA	NA	15	TGTGCCAGCAGTGATAACTTCCAGGGAAGTGAAAAACTGTTTTTT	CASSDNFQGSEKLFF
TRBV28	TRBJ1-6	TRBD1	NA	12	TGTGCCAGCAGTGGGACAGATTCACCCCTCCACTTT	CASSGTDSPLHF
TRBV7-9	TRBJ1-3	TRBD1	NA	16	TGTGCCAGCAGCTTGGGGACAGGGCTTCGTGTGCACACCATATATTTT	CASSLGTGLRVHTIYF
TRBV7-2	TRBJ2-5	TRBD1	NA	15	TGTGCCAGCAGCTTAGGACAGGGGAAATTTGCGACCCAGTACTTC	CASSLGQGKFATQYF
TRBV5-1	TRBJ2-5	NA	NA	15	TGCGCCAGCGGATCAAATAGCGGACTCCAAGAGACCCAGTACTTC	CASGSNSGLQETQYF
TRBV7-2	TRBJ2-2	NA	once	12	TGTGCCAGCAGTTTCAACACCGGGGAGCTGTTTTTT	CASSFNTGELFF
TRBV7-2	TRBJ1-2	TRBD1	few	13	TGTGCCAGCAGCTTACAGGGGGTATCCGGCTACACCTTC	CASSLQGVSGYTF
TRBV6-6	TRBJ1-4	NA	NA	13	TGTGCCAGCGAAGACAGCAGAAATGAAAAACTGTTTTTT	CASEDSRNEKLFF
TRBV5-1	TRBJ1-1	NA	once	14	TGCGCCAGCAGCTTGAGGGGCGGGGGCACTGAAGCTTTCTTT	CASSLRGGGTEAFF
TRBV7-7	TRBJ1-1	NA	few	13	TGTGCCAGCAGCTCCTCGGTGAACACTGAAGCTTTCTTT	CASSSSVNTEAFF
TRBV9	TRBJ2-5	TRBD2	NA	16	TGTGCCAGCAGCGTAGGACTAGCGGGGATGGGTGAGACCCAGTACTTC	CASSVGLAGMGETQYF
TRBV4-1	TRBJ2-5	NA	NA	15	TGCGCCAGCAGCCCAGAGGATAGCCCTAGGGAGACCCAGTACTTC	CASSPEDSPRETQYF
TRBV2	TRBJ1-5	NA	NA	15	TGTGCCAGCAGTGGTACCACAGGGCGGTATCAGCCCCAGCATTTT	CASSGTTGRYQPQHF
TRBV30	TRBJ2-1	NA	NA	15	TGTGCCTGGAGTAAGGGGGGAACCGTTTACAATGAGCAGTTCTTC	CAWSKGGTVYNEQFF
TRBV28	TRBJ2-7	NA	NA	15	TGTGCCAGCACCTTGGGTGGGGCAGGCTCCTACGAGCAGTACTTC	CASTLGGAGSYEQYF
TRBV30	TRBJ1-2	NA	once	14	TGTGCCTGGAGTCTATCGGGGTCTCTTCCTGGCTACACCTTC	CAWSLSGSLPGYTF
TRBV2	TRBJ2-7	NA	few	16	TGTGCCAGCAGGCCCAGAGGGTGGGGGAGCTCCTACGAGCAGTACTTC	CASRPRGWGSSYEQYF
TRBV25-1	TRBJ1-3	TRBD1	NA	16	TGTGCCAGCAGCTCACTCACAGGGGAAGCTGGAAACACCATATATTTT	CASSSLTGEAGNTIYF
TRBV6-6	TRBJ2-7	TRBD2	medium-sized	14	TGTGCCAGCACCACCGGGCAGGGAGGGAACGAGCAGTACTTC	CASTTGQGGNEQYF